This entry features one TCR beta chain sequence. Its antigen is undetermined. The method was immunoSEQ multiplex PCR; TCRdb's version includes in-frame clones alone and lacks a portion of them. The sample yields around 310,000 clones, roughly nine tenths seen once. These data belong to a study of Ad26.COV2.S vaccination and SARS-CoV-2 variants. Study background: The COV1001 Ad26.COV2.S trial arm included the donor. Once, or twice with 56 days between doses, Ad26.COV2.S was given intramuscularly. Whole-study results and caveats: Substantial response breadth was reportedly seen for spike-specific CD8+ and CD4+ T cells after vaccination.

The CDR3 consists of 17 residues. Germline loops: CDR1 SEHNR, CDR2 FQNEAQ (reference sequence). Trimming took off 1 base at V and 2 bases at J, with 12 bases between the two ends. Treatment meaning: around 19 received Ad26.COV2.S at low or high dose, single or two shots; a few received placebo; per-sample allocation not given. The study sampled participants on day 63 after the first vaccine or placebo injection. This vaccine is an Ad26 vector that expresses the Wuhan-strain SARS-CoV-2 spike. This specimen was peripheral blood, taken in a trial of Ad26.COV2.S vaccine versus placebo. The chain joins TRBV7-9 to TRBJ2-6, with D perhaps TRBD1 (5 bases). The source is a person between 18 and 60 years old who received the Ad26.COV2.S COVID-19 vaccine or a placebo. The CDR3 DNA reads TGTGCCAGCAGCTTAGGGGGCTTAGGACCTGGGGCCAACGTCCTGACTTTC. It codes for CASSLGGLGPGANVLTF.